These T cell receptor beta chains were read from a single sample in a study of T cells after somatic rescue of genetic block. Repertoires were generated with immunoSEQ multiplex PCR, while TCRdb's copy carries only in-frame clones and drops some. The sample carries 10,000 to 15,000 clones, less than 80% recorded once. Material for sequencing was peripheral blood mononuclear cells (PBMCs). The receptors derive from a boy aged 5-17 years. Both conserved end residues are part of each CDR3. The D gene is left open where the match is weak. Expanded clones get a size class; other rows say once, few or many, or leave the size out.

j_call d_call clone_size v_call cdr3_nt cdr3_aa
TRBJ2-5 - once TRBV11-1 TGTGCCAGCAGCTTATATGTGGAGACCCAGTACTTC CASSLYVETQYF
TRBJ1-2 - - TRBV28 TGTGCCAGCAGTTCCTTTAGGCGGGCGGGTAACTATGGCTACACCTTC CASSSFRRAGNYGYTF
TRBJ2-7 TRBD1 - TRBV2 TGTGCCAGCCCGGGACAGGGGGCCCACGAGCAGTACTTC CASPGQGAHEQYF
TRBJ2-5 - few TRBV30 TGTGCCTGGATCCCCCCGGCTGCTGAAGAGACCCAGTACTTC CAWIPPAAEETQYF
TRBJ1-2 TRBD1 - TRBV2 TGTGCCAGCTGGGAGGGGGCAGGCTATGGCTACACCTTC CASWEGAGYGYTF
TRBJ2-1 - - TRBV11-2 TGTGCCAGCAGCATCCACTTAGCGGACCCCGGCAACAATGAGCAGTTCTTC CASSIHLADPGNNEQFF
TRBJ2-1 - - TRBV4-2 TGTGCCAGCAGTTCATTCTCGGCCTACAATGAGCAGTTCTTC CASSSFSAYNEQFF
TRBJ2-1 TRBD2 - TRBV30 TGTGCCTGGAGACAAGCGGGAGGGCCGGGTGAGCAGTTCTTC CAWRQAGGPGEQFF
TRBJ1-1 TRBD1 - TRBV2 TGTGCCAGCCTGCGAGGGGGCGGAGGGTCTGAAGCTTTCTTT CASLRGGGGSEAFF
TRBJ1-4 - - TRBV29-1 TGCAGCGTTGCGGGGGAAGGAACTAATGAAAAACTGTTTTTT CSVAGEGTNEKLFF
TRBJ2-7 TRBD2 - TRBV5-1 TGCGCCAGCAGCCTACGACTAGCGGGAGGGCCCCTCTCCTACGAGCAGTACTTC CASSLRLAGGPLSYEQYF
TRBJ2-7 - - TRBV27 TGTGCCAGCAGTCACCGACAGTCCTCCTACGAGCAGTACTTC CASSHRQSSYEQYF
TRBJ1-2 TRBD1 - TRBV13 TGTGCCAGCAGCATCCTACAGGGGAGCTACACCTTC CASSILQGSYTF
TRBJ2-7 - medium-sized TRBV6-5 TGTGCCAGCAGTTACTCGTACGGGAGCTCCTACGAGCAGTACTTC CASSYSYGSSYEQYF
TRBJ2-3 TRBD2 - TRBV7-9 TGTGCCAGCAGCTCCGGACTAGCGGGAGCTCCAGATACGCAGTATTTT CASSSGLAGAPDTQYF
TRBJ2-7 - once TRBV4-1 TGCGCCAGCAGCCACAACCCTTCTTCCTACGAGCAGTACTTC CASSHNPSSYEQYF
TRBJ1-5 - few TRBV5-4 TGTGCCAGCAGCTTGGCCGGGACGGTCTATAGCAATCAGCCCCAGCATTTT CASSLAGTVYSNQPQHF
TRBJ1-2 TRBD1 - TRBV5-4 TGTGCCAGCAGCTTGGGCGGGACAGGGTTGGGTGGCTACACCTTC CASSLGGTGLGGYTF
TRBJ2-7 TRBD2 - TRBV2 TGTGCCAGCAGTGAAGCGGGACTAGCGGCCTACGAGCAGTACTTC CASSEAGLAAYEQYF
TRBJ2-1 - - TRBV7-2 TGTGCCAGCAGCTTAGCGCGAGGGGATGAGCAGTTCTTC CASSLARGDEQFF
TRBJ2-7 - - TRBV28 TGTGCCAGCAGTTTACAGTTCTACGAGCAGTACTTC CASSLQFYEQYF
TRBJ2-5 - few TRBV11-2 TGTGCCAGCAGCTTAGATCTTACAGGGTACCAAGAGACCCAGTACTTC CASSLDLTGYQETQYF
TRBJ1-2 - - TRBV5-6 TGTGCCAGCAGCCTGCTAAGGGGAAGTAACTATGGCTACACCTTC CASSLLRGSNYGYTF
TRBJ2-5 TRBD2 - TRBV6-5 TGTGCCAGCAGTCAGCGGGGGGCCAAGAAGACCCAGTACTTC CASSQRGAKKTQYF
TRBJ1-2 - few TRBV9 TGTGCCAGCAGCTCCAGCCAATTAGGGGGCTACACCTTC CASSSSQLGGYTF
TRBJ1-1 TRBD1 - TRBV10-1 TGCGCCAGCAGTCGGGACAGATCGAACACTGAAGCTTTCTTT CASSRDRSNTEAFF
TRBJ2-7 - - TRBV7-8 TGTGCCAGCAGCTTATTCTACGAGCAGTACTTC CASSLFYEQYF
TRBJ2-1 - - TRBV19 TGTGCCAGTAGTATTATAGGTTTCTCCTACAATGAGCAGTTCTTC CASSIIGFSYNEQFF
TRBJ1-5 - once TRBV19 TGTGCCAGTAGTGAGGGGGGGCGAGGTCAGCCCCAGCATTTT CASSEGGRGQPQHF
TRBJ2-1 - once TRBV6-1 TGTGCCAGCAGTGCTGTGAATTCCTACAATGAGCAGTTCTTC CASSAVNSYNEQFF
TRBJ2-5 - - TRBV11-2 TGTGCCAGCAGCTTAGGGTGGACAAGTGAGACCCAGTACTTC CASSLGWTSETQYF
TRBJ2-7 TRBD2 - TRBV18 TGTGCCAGCTCACAGGGAGGGACTAGCGGACTCTACGAGCAGTACTTC CASSQGGTSGLYEQYF
TRBJ1-4 - once TRBV6-5 TGTGCCAGCAGCCGAGGGTGGGGTAATGAAAAACTGTTTTTT CASSRGWGNEKLFF
TRBJ2-3 TRBD2 - TRBV7-3 TGTGCCAGCAGCTTAAGCCCTGGACTAGCGGCCACAGATACGCAGTATTTT CASSLSPGLAATDTQYF
TRBJ2-7 TRBD1 - TRBV28 TGTGCCAGCGGGAGTCCGGGACAGGGGGCCTACGAGCAGTACTTC CASGSPGQGAYEQYF